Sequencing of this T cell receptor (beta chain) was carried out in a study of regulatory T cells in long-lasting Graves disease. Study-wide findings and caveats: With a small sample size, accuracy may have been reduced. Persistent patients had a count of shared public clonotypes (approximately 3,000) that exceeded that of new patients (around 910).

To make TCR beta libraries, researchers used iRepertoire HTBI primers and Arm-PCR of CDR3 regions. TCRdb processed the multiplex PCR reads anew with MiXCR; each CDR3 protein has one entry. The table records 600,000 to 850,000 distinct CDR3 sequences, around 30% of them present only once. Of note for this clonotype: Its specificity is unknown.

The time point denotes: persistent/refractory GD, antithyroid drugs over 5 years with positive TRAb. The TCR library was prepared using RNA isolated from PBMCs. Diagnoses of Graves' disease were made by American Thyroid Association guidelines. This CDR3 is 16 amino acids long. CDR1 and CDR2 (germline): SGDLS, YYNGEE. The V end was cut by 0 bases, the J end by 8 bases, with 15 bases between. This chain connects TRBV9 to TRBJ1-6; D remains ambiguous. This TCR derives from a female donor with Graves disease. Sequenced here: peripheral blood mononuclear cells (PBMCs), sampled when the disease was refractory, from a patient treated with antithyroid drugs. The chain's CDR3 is CASSVVPAGSDSPLHF. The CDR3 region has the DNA TGTGCCAGCAGCGTAGTCCCGGCGGGGAGCGATTCACCCCTCCACTTT. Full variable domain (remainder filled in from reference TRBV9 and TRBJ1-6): DSGVTQTPKHLITATGQRVTLRCSPRSGDLSVYWYQQSLDQGLQFLIQYYNGEERAKGNILERFSAQQFPDLHSELNLSSLELGDSALYFCASSVVPAGSDSPLHFGNGTRLTVT.